This entry describes one T cell receptor beta chain. Donors consisted of healthy bone marrow donors. The data were taken from a study of cytomegalovirus exposure and HLA in healthy donors. The germline V gene encodes CDR1 SGHDT and CDR2 YYEEEE. This CDR3 spans 15 amino acids. With V trimmed by 10 bases and J by 9 bases, 18 bases remained unmatched. The PCR had 60 Vbeta and 13 Jbeta primers. Measured with immunoSEQ multiplex PCR; TCRdb has only the in-frame clones, and not every one. The specimen's table records 70,000 or so clones. V usage is TRBV5-6 and J usage is TRBJ2-1, with TRBD2 matching over 8 bases. The source of this sequence is a middle-aged man in good health and CMV-seronegative. Sequenced input: PBMCs. CDR3 in DNA: TGTGCCGCCGCGGACGGGACCGGGGGGGCTAGTGAGCAGTTCTTC. Its protein is CAAADGTGGASEQFF.